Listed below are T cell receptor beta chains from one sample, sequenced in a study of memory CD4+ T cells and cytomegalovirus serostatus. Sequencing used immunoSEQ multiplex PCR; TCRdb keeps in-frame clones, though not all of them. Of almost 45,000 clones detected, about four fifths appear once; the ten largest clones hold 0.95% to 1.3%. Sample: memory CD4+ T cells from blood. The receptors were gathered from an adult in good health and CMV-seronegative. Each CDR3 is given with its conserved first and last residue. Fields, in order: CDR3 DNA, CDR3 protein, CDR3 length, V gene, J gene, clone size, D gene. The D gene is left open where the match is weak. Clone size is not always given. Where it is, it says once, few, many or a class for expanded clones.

DNA: TGTGCCAGCAGCTTAGATCGGGCGGGTGGCTACACCTTC
CDR3: CASSLDRAGGYTF
length: 13
V: TRBV11-2
J: TRBJ1-2
size: .
D: .

DNA: TGTGCCAGCTTTACGACAGGTGCCTCTAACTATGGCTACACCTTC
CDR3: CASFTTGASNYGYTF
length: 15
V: TRBV18
J: TRBJ1-2
size: few
D: .

DNA: TGTGCCAGCTCACACCTGGCCGCTCAGGACGCTGAAGCTTTCTTT
CDR3: CASSHLAAQDAEAFF
length: 15
V: TRBV18
J: TRBJ1-1
size: .
D: .

DNA: TGTGCCAGCACACAGGCGGTCACCGGGGAGCTGTTTTTT
CDR3: CASTQAVTGELFF
length: 13
V: TRBV6-6
J: TRBJ2-2
size: once
D: .

DNA: TGTGCCAGCAGCTTAGCTCGGACAGGGAACGAGCAGTACTTC
CDR3: CASSLARTGNEQYF
length: 14
V: TRBV7-8
J: TRBJ2-7
size: medium-sized
D: TRBD1

DNA: TGTGCCAGCCAGACAGGGGGAAGCTATGGCTACACCTTC
CDR3: CASQTGGSYGYTF
length: 13
V: TRBV28
J: TRBJ1-2
size: .
D: TRBD1

DNA: TGTGCCAGTAGTATTGGGGGAGGGGACGATGGCTACACCTTC
CDR3: CASSIGGGDDGYTF
length: 14
V: TRBV19
J: TRBJ1-2
size: .
D: .

DNA: TGTGCCAGCATGGGGGCAAGGACTGAAGCTTTCTTT
CDR3: CASMGARTEAFF
length: 12
V: TRBV6-5
J: TRBJ1-1
size: .
D: .

DNA: TGTGCCAGCAGCCGGGACAGCGTTAATCAGCCCCAGCATTTT
CDR3: CASSRDSVNQPQHF
length: 14
V: TRBV7-9
J: TRBJ1-5
size: .
D: TRBD1

DNA: TGCAGCGTTGTCATACTAGCGGGAGTCCCTCCGGATGAGCAGTTCTTC
CDR3: CSVVILAGVPPDEQFF
length: 16
V: TRBV29-1
J: TRBJ2-1
size: .
D: TRBD2

DNA: TGTGCCAGCTCATCACGACCCCGGGATGGCTACACCTTC
CDR3: CASSSRPRDGYTF
length: 13
V: TRBV18
J: TRBJ1-2
size: .
D: .

DNA: TGTGCCAGCAACAAGAGGGAAGGATACGAGCAGTACTTC
CDR3: CASNKREGYEQYF
length: 13
V: TRBV7-2
J: TRBJ2-7
size: .
D: .

DNA: TGTGCCATCAGTGCGGGACTAGCGGGAGGGTTAACCTACAATGAGCAGTTCTTC
CDR3: CAISAGLAGGLTYNEQFF
length: 18
V: TRBV10-3
J: TRBJ2-1
size: .
D: TRBD2

DNA: TGTGCCAGCAGTGTCTTGGGCCCTAGCGGGACGGATGAGCAGTTCTTC
CDR3: CASSVLGPSGTDEQFF
length: 16
V: TRBV28
J: TRBJ2-1
size: .
D: TRBD2

DNA: TGCGCCAGCAGCTTGGTGCTAGGGGATAGGAGTGGGACTGAAGCTTTCTTT
CDR3: CASSLVLGDRSGTEAFF
length: 17
V: TRBV5-1
J: TRBJ1-1
size: .
D: .

DNA: TGTGCCAGCTCACCGTCCGGGACAGGGAAGACTGAAGCTTTCTTT
CDR3: CASSPSGTGKTEAFF
length: 15
V: TRBV18
J: TRBJ1-1
size: once
D: TRBD1

DNA: TGTGCCAGCAGCTTAAGGTCGGGCAATGAGCAGTTCTTC
CDR3: CASSLRSGNEQFF
length: 13
V: TRBV7-3
J: TRBJ2-1
size: once
D: .

DNA: TGTGCCAGCAGCGGGCCCTATTCGGGCAATGAGCAGTTCTTC
CDR3: CASSGPYSGNEQFF
length: 14
V: TRBV6-1
J: TRBJ2-1
size: .
D: .

DNA: TGTGCCAGTAGGAGCCGGGACAGTTCATCAACTTTCTTT
CDR3: CASRSRDSSSTFF
length: 13
V: TRBV19
J: TRBJ1-1
size: .
D: TRBD1

DNA: TGCAGCGTTGCCGGGGAGACCCAGTACTTC
CDR3: CSVAGETQYF
length: 10
V: TRBV29-1
J: TRBJ2-5
size: .
D: .

DNA: TGTGCCAGCAGTGAAAGAGCACTAGCGGGAGACGGGGAGACCCAGTACTTC
CDR3: CASSERALAGDGETQYF
length: 17
V: TRBV6-1
J: TRBJ2-5
size: once
D: TRBD2

DNA: TGTGCCAGCAGCCAAGCGGGAGCCGGGGCAGATACGCAGTATTTT
CDR3: CASSQAGAGADTQYF
length: 15
V: TRBV14
J: TRBJ2-3
size: .
D: .

DNA: TGTGCCAGCAGCCAGGGGGCCGAGGCGGAGACCCAGTACTTC
CDR3: CASSQGAEAETQYF
length: 14
V: TRBV11-3
J: TRBJ2-5
size: .
D: TRBD1

DNA: TGCGCCAGCAGCTTGGCCTCGCGGACTACACGCAATGAGCAGTTCTTC
CDR3: CASSLASRTTRNEQFF
length: 16
V: TRBV5-1
J: TRBJ2-1
size: .
D: .

DNA: TGTGCCAGCAGCTTAGGTTGGCCTAAAGGCAATGAGCAGTTCTTC
CDR3: CASSLGWPKGNEQFF
length: 15
V: TRBV7-3
J: TRBJ2-1
size: .
D: .

DNA: TGTGCCAGCAGCTTAGCTTGGGACTGGGGATGGGAGCAGTACTTC
CDR3: CASSLAWDWGWEQYF
length: 15
V: TRBV11-1
J: TRBJ2-7
size: .
D: .

DNA: TGTGCCAGCAGGAGGGACAGTACTAACTCCTACGAGCAGTACTTC
CDR3: CASRRDSTNSYEQYF
length: 15
V: TRBV5-5
J: TRBJ2-7
size: once
D: TRBD1

DNA: TGTGCCAGCAGGGGGGGGGACAGGGAAGAGACCCAGTACTTC
CDR3: CASRGGDREETQYF
length: 14
V: TRBV2
J: TRBJ2-5
size: .
D: TRBD1

DNA: TGTGCCAGCAGCTTTAGCGGTCCGGGACTAGCGGGAGATACGCAGTATTTT
CDR3: CASSFSGPGLAGDTQYF
length: 17
V: TRBV7-9
J: TRBJ2-3
size: .
D: TRBD2